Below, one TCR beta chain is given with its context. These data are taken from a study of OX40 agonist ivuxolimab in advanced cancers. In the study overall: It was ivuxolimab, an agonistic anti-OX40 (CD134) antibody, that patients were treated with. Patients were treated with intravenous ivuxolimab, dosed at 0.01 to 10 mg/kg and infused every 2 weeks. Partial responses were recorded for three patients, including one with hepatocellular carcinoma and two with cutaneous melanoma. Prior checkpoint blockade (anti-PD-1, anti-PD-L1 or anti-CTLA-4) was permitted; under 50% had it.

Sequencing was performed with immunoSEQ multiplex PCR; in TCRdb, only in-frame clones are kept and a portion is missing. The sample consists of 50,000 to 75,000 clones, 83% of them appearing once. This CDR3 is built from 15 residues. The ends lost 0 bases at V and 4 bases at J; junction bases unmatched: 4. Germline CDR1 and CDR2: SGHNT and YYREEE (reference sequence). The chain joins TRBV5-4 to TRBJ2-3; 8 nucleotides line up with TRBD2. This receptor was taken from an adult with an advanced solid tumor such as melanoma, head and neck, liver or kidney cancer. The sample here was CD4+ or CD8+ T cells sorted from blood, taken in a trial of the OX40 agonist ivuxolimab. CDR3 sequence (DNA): TGTGCCAGCAGCTTGGGACGGGGGGGCCCAGATACGCAGTATTTT. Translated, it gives CASSLGRGGPDTQYF.